One and the same sample provided the 5 T cell receptor beta chains below, sequenced in a study of a mutant IDH1 vaccine in newly diagnosed glioma. Repertoires were generated with immunoSEQ multiplex PCR, while TCRdb's copy carries only in-frame clones and drops some. This sample has nearly 50,000 clones; roughly 85% occur once, and the top ten carry about 2.5%. Stated time point: baseline, week 1 (first vaccination visit). The treatment was: pre-vaccination baseline after standard-of-care therapy. The sequencing used PBMCs, collected from a glioma patient treated with radiotherapy, temozolomide or both. The receptors come from a man aged 35-49 years with glioma.

The chain recombines TRBV27 with TRBJ1-2; D is perhaps TRBD1 (6 bases). Germline loops: CDR1 MNHEY, CDR2 SMNVEV (reference sequence). V was trimmed by 4 bases and J by 5 bases, leaving 14 bases between them. The CDR3 totals 14 residues. CDR3 nucleotide sequence: TGTGCCAGCAGTTGGTCGCAGGGGTTGTATGGCTACACCTTC. Its protein is CASSWSQGLYGYTF.

V usage is TRBV5-1 and J usage is TRBJ2-7; 10 nucleotides match TRBD2. The CDR3 has 15 amino acids. J gave up 6 bases and V 2 bases, and 8 bases lay outside the gene matches. The germline V gene encodes CDR1 SGHRS and CDR2 YFSETQ. CDR3 amino acids: CASSFSASGSSEQYF. DNA of the CDR3: TGCGCCAGCAGCTTCTCGGCTAGCGGGAGCAGCGAGCAGTACTTC.

The J gene is TRBJ2-7, the V gene TRBV11-2; D possibly corresponds to TRBD2 (6 bases). The V end lost 1 base, the J end lost 5 bases, and 15 bases lay between the germline ends. The CDR3 runs to 15 residues. Germline V gene sequence: CDR1 SGHAT, CDR2 FQNNGV. CDR3 DNA sequence: TGTGCCAGCAGCTTAGGGGGACTTCCTTCCCACGAGCAGTACTTC. This gives the protein CASSLGGLPSHEQYF. The full variable domain, completed using reference TRBV11-2 and TRBJ2-7, is EAGVAQSPRYKIIEKRQSVAFWCNPISGHATLYWYQQILGQGPKLLIQFQNNGVVDDSQLPKDRFSAERLKGVDSTLKIQPAKLEDSAVYLCASSLGGLPSHEQYFGPGTRLTVT.

In its sample, this clone was seen once. V gene TRBV25-1 combines with J gene TRBJ2-3, with 9 nucleotides matching TRBD1. The CDR3 runs 18 residues. After removal of 4 bases from V and 6 bases from J, the junction contained 17 bases not matched to a gene. Germline CDR1 reads MGHDK; CDR2 reads SYGVNS. This CDR3 reads CASSGDPGRDRVFDTQYF. The CDR3 DNA is TGTGCCAGCAGTGGAGATCCGGGACGGGACAGGGTTTTTGATACGCAGTATTTT.

The CDR3 DNA reads as TGTGCCAGTAGTATTGGATCTGGAGGGGGATCTCAGCCCCAGCATTTT. Translated, it gives CASSIGSGGGSQPQHF. The chain recombines TRBV19 with TRBJ1-5; a weak D match, TRBD1 (6 bases). CDR3 length: 16 amino acids. V shed 3 bases and J shed 6 bases, with 18 bases lying between them. In germline, CDR1 is LNHDA, CDR2 SQIVND (reference sequence).